This T cell receptor beta chain was recorded in a study of neurological immune-mediated disorders (dated by TCRdb to the late 2010s). As for the study more broadly: The study compared peripheral blood TCR-beta repertoires of HTLV-I-associated myelopathy (HAM/TSP) patients, multiple sclerosis patients and healthy controls using UMI-based sequencing. Of the approximately 70 subjects in the cohort, about 14 were HAM/TSP patients, approximately 35 were multiple sclerosis patients, and around 20 were healthy controls. The 90 to 120 TCR-beta libraries covered PBMC samples along with longitudinal samples, technical triplicates, and paired sorted CD4+ and CD8+ T-cell subsets. Technical triplicate libraries were sequenced to precisely calculate the variability in frequency of each individual clone. What the research found in general, with its limitations: TCR clonal expansion was greatest in HAM/TSP patients and smallest in MS patients, who ranked below even healthy controls. Across subjects, expanded clones never shared an identical CDR3 amino acid sequence, which suggests that the TCR-beta repertoires in every group were private.

According to the germline V gene, CDR1 reads MNHEY and CDR2 reads SVGAGI. Counted from cysteine to phenylalanine, this CDR3 has 15 amino acids. Only the CDR3 DNA stays, 45 bases, in frame from base 1. The junction shows trimming of 6 bases on V and 4 bases on J, and the gene matches do not reach 9 bases of it. There are many counts of this clonotype. The antigen it binds to is not known. No qualities accompany the bases; no much larger clone lies one base away. To synthesize cDNA, template-switch 5'RACE was performed with a primer carrying a 10-nucleotide random unique molecular identifier so that each TCR transcript was tagged. Each sequencing run produced over 190 million TCR-beta sequences covering 15-18 subjects. Total RNA was extracted with the RNeasy kit. TCR-beta VDJ regions were amplified with primers for the TCR constant region and the 5'RACE anchor, using the KAPA Real-time Library Amplification kit. Sample indexes and Illumina adaptors were added in a first PCR, and a second PCR then increased library yield. After Ampure bead purification, the roughly 650 bp TCR product was size-selected on a 2% E-gel SizeSelection system. Before pooling, library quality was checked on a Bioanalyzer, concentration was measured with Qubit, and libraries were quantified with the Kapa Library Quantification kit. An Illumina HiSeq 2500 sequenced the libraries paired-end 2 x 150 bp. To increase sequence diversity, about 24-32% phiX was spiked into each library pool. Under the source paper's analysis protocol: Quality-filtered reads were processed with the UMI-based MiGEC pipeline, and over 90% of raw TCR sequences were removed by the MiGEC pipeline during error correction. VDJ genes were aligned to IMGT germline references, and each clonotype was defined by a unique CDR3 amino acid sequence together with V-J genes. VDJtools evaluated clonal expansion, Shannon diversity and CDR3 relatedness (CalcPairwiseDistances, ClusterSamples); CLCbio workbench built phylogenetic trees. Expanded clones were defined as having at least 8 unique UMIs, based on coefficient-of-variation modelling across technical triplicates. The public reads were reanalyzed by TCRdb: fastp trimming at Q25, MiXCR alignment, in-frame beta chains only. Each CDR3 protein gets just one entry, which takes the most common genes and DNA from the rows behind it. TCRdb's processing, not the authors' own work, is the source of the V and J calls. This sample lists approximately 28,000 distinct CDR3 sequences; less than 15% were detected once. Of the sample, approximately 5% is held by the ten largest clones.

The time point label, read with the paper, signifies: technical triplicate 2. For sorted-subset TCR libraries, 1 million sorted CD4+ or CD8+ T cells were used. Peripheral blood was subjected to Ficoll-Hypaque density gradient centrifugation to isolate PBMCs, which were then cryopreserved in liquid nitrogen. Paired sorted CD4+ and CD8+ subsets came from healthy controls, HAM/TSP patients and MS patients. Sequencing was carried out using CD4+ T cells from blood. The sequence joins TRBV6-5 to TRBJ2-1; 7 middle bases align to TRBD2. The sequence was obtained from a female donor with HTLV-1-associated myelopathy (HAM/TSP). The DNA sequence reads TGTGCCAGCAGCCGGGAGGCGCGCGCGTACAATGAGCAGTTCTTC. Its translation is CASSREARAYNEQFF.